Below, 10 T cell receptor beta chains from the same sample are listed, as sequenced in a study of shared clonotypes between healthy human individuals. Some clones are missing from TCRdb's copy, which holds only in-frame ones; the method was immunoSEQ multiplex PCR. The sample shows about 1.1 million clones, roughly 74% of them seen only once. The material sequenced was memory CD4+ T cells from PBMCs. Noted subset: CD45RA-negative fraction. The receptor set was obtained from a man aged 18 to 30 in good health. Some clones in this sample may be carry-over from other donors' samples.

Remarks on this clone: A far larger clone differs by one base, so this is likely a read error. The same CDR3 can be traced to other DNA sequences in this sample. The chain couples TRBV6-5 to TRBJ2-5; D gene ambiguous. Germline V gene sequence: CDR1 MNHEY, CDR2 SVGAGI. The CDR3 runs to 14 residues. DNA for the CDR3: TGCGCCAGCAGTTACGTCGGGCTGGGAGAGACCCAGTACTTC. Amino acids: CASSYVGLGETQYF.

This chain uses TRBV2 with TRBJ2-7; 7 bases agree with TRBD1. Germline loops: CDR1 SNHLY, CDR2 FYNNEI. V shed 4 bases, J shed 1 base, and the junction held 4 bases outside the gene matches. The CDR3 consists of 14 residues. CDR3: CASSVLRGSYEQYF. The DNA of the CDR3 is TGTGCCAGCAGTGTACTCAGGGGGTCCTACGAGCAGTACTTC.

With respect to this clone: This may be a read error: a much more frequent sequence differs by one nucleotide. Distinct nucleotide sequences in the sample also encode this CDR3. V gene TRBV28 combines with J gene TRBJ2-5; 9 bases line up with TRBD1. J gave up 4 bases and V 5 bases, and 2 bases lay outside the gene matches. Germline CDR1 reads MDHEN; CDR2 reads SYDVKM. This CDR3 is 13 amino acids long. Here the CDR3 DNA reads TGTGCCAGCAGTAGACAGGGGGGAGAGACCCAGTACTTC. Translating gives CASSRQGGETQYF.

This clone has a single count. The chain links TRBV5-1 to TRBJ2-7, with a tentative D call TRBD1 (5 bases). The germline V and J ends were trimmed by 2 bases and 0 bases, with 12 bases remaining between them. The CDR3 covers 15 residues. In germline, CDR1 is SGHRS, CDR2 YFSETQ. CDR3 bases: TGCGCCAGCAGCTTAGAACCCGACAGCTCCTACGAGCAGTACTTC. Its protein product is CASSLEPDSSYEQYF.

This clone has only one observation. J is TRBJ2-6 and V is TRBV4-2; TRBD1 agrees at 8 bases. Germline CDR1 LGHNA, CDR2 YNFKEQ. V gave up 0 bases and J gave up 0 bases; unmatched junction bases: 7. This CDR3 comprises 19 residues. The CDR3: CASSQDATGGNSGANVLTF. CDR3 DNA: TGTGCCAGCAGCCAAGATGCTACAGGGGGGAACTCTGGGGCCAACGTCCTGACTTTC.

The J gene is TRBJ1-2, the V gene TRBV19, with TRBD1 matching 10 bases. The CDR3 length is 17 residues. The V gene end was trimmed by 5 bases and the J gene end by 0 bases; junction bases not matched to a gene: 9. Per germline, CDR1 LNHDA and CDR2 SQIVND (reference sequence). CDR3 coding DNA: TGTGCCAGTAGTCCCGCGGGACAGGGGACAACTAACTATGGCTACACCTTC. It specifies CASSPAGQGTTNYGYTF.

V is TRBV7-8 and J is TRBJ2-4, with TRBD2 as a possible D gene (5 bases). There are 13 residues in the CDR3. The V end was cut by 5 bases, the J end by 7 bases, with 12 bases between. Per germline, CDR1 SGHVS and CDR2 FQNEAQ. The CDR3 here is CASSPPGKNIQYF. CDR3 coding DNA: TGTGCCAGCAGCCCCCCCGGGAAGAACATTCAGTACTTC.

J is TRBJ2-4 and V is TRBV25-1, with TRBD1 as a possible D gene (6 bases). Germline CDR1 reads MGHDK; CDR2 reads SYGVNS. CDR3 length equals 16 residues. Trimming shortened V by 2 bases and J by 2 bases, and 13 bases separated the two germline ends. The CDR3, as DNA: TGTGCCAGCAGTGAAGAGGGAACAGGGACCAAAAACATTCAGTACTTC. Translated: CASSEEGTGTKNIQYF.

There are many counts of this clone. The chain couples TRBV6-5 to TRBJ2-7; 8 bases are a match to TRBD1. V trimming: 5 bases; J trimming: 3 bases; junction bases outside the gene matches: 9. The CDR3 covers 15 residues. Germline V gene data show CDR1 as MNHEY and CDR2 as SVGAGI. CDR3 sequence (DNA): TGTGCCAGCAGTCCCCACAGGGGGGAGAGCTACGAGCAGTACTTC. It translates to CASSPHRGESYEQYF.

This clone showed up just once. The J gene is TRBJ2-5, the V gene TRBV19; 7 nucleotides match TRBD2. V lost 7 bases and J lost 2; bases outside the gene matches: 13. In germline, CDR1 is LNHDA, CDR2 SQIVND (reference sequence). The CDR3 loop spans 16 amino acids. In nucleotides, the CDR3 is TGTGCCAGTACCATGAGGGCGGGAGCCATACAAGAGACCCAGTACTTC. Translated: CASTMRAGAIQETQYF. Together with reference TRBV19 and TRBJ2-5, the CDR3 gives the full variable domain: DGGITQSPKYLFRKEGQNVTLSCEQNLNHDAMYWYRQDPGQGLRLIYYSQIVNDFQKGDIAEGYSVSREKKESFPLTVTSAQKNPTAFYLCASTMRAGAIQETQYFGPGTRLLVL.